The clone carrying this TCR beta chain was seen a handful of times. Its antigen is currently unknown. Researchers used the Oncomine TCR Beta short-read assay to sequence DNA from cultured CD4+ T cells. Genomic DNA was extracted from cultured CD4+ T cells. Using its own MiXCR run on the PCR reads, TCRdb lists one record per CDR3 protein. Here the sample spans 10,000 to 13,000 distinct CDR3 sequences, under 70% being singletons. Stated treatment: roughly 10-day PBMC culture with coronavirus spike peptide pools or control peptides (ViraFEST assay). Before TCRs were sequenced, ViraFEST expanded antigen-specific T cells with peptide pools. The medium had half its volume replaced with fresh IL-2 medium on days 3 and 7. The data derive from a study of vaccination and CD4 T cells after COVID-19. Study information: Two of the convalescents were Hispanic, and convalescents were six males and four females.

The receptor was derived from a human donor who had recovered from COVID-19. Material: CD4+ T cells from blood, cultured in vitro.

CDR3 nucleotides: TGTGCCAGCAGCCCGGGACAGGGCTATGGCTACACCTTC. It specifies CASSPGQGYGYTF. V and J are TRBV7-6 and TRBJ1-2; 9 bases map to TRBD1. Germline lookup yields CDR1 SGHVS and CDR2 FNYEAQ. Trimming took 5 bases from V and 4 from J; bases not matched to a gene: 2. CDR3 length: 13 residues.